This TCR beta chain stems from a study of shared clonotypes between healthy human individuals. Assay used: immunoSEQ multiplex PCR; TCRdb lists only in-frame clones, some missing. The data contain roughly 680,000 clones, 72% of them singletons. V was clipped by 0 bases and J by 5 bases; unmatched bases: 4. Germline CDR1 and CDR2: SGDLS and YYNGEE. The CDR3 runs to 16 residues. Input material: memory CD4+ T cells sorted from blood. Sample subset: CD45RA-negative fraction. The V call is TRBV9, the J call TRBJ2-3; 12 positions agree with TRBD2. The TCR comes from a woman in her 30s in good health. CDR3 coding DNA: TGTGCCAGCAGCGTAGGACTAGCGGGAGTCGTAGATACGCAGTATTTT. It codes for CASSVGLAGVVDTQYF.